The 30 T cell receptor beta chains below were found in one sample sequenced in a study of identical twins. Via MiXCR, TCRdb re-called the 5' RACE reads, giving one row per CDR3 protein. The data show about 890,000 distinct CDR3 sequences, 9% to 15% seen once. Separately, the same data were catalogued under a study of yellow fever vaccine responses in identical twins.

The sequenced sample was PBMCs. The source of these receptors is a woman aged 18 to 35 in good health.

The chain uses TRBV6-2 or TRBV6-3 and TRBJ2-2; weak D call: TRBD2 (5 bases). The CDR3 runs to 16 residues. V gave up 6 bases and J gave up 3 bases, with 17 bases separating them. CDR1 is MNHEY, CDR2 SVGEGT, per germline. CDR3 DNA sequence: TGTGCCAGCAGACAACCGGGGTATCGGCACACCGGGGAGCTGTTTTTT. Amino acid sequence: CASRQPGYRHTGELFF.

The chain links TRBV28 to TRBJ2-7; TRBD2 matches at 7 bases. CDR1 and CDR2 from the germline V gene are MDHEN and SYDVKM. V dropped 8 bases and J dropped 5; count of bases not matched to a gene: 3. CDR3 length: 11 residues. Written as DNA, the CDR3 is TGTGCCAGCCGCGGGAGCCACGAGCAGTACTTC. This translates into CASRGSHEQYF.

The V gene is TRBV24-1, the J gene TRBJ2-7; D ambiguous. Germline lookup yields CDR1 KGHDR and CDR2 SFDVKD. The CDR3 is 13 amino acids. V lost 5 bases, J lost 0 bases, and 7 bases lay in between. Written as DNA, the CDR3 is TGTGCCACCAGTGGCGATTACTCCTACGAGCAGTACTTC. Encoded protein: CATSGDYSYEQYF.

This chain links TRBV10-2 with TRBJ2-2; 7 bases are shared with TRBD1. The CDR3 is 13 amino acids. The germline V gene encodes CDR1 WSHSY and CDR2 SAAADI. The trim removed 6 bases at V and 6 bases at J, leaving 4 bases unmatched. The CDR3 protein is CASRDRSPGELFF. In DNA form, the CDR3 reads TGCGCCAGCAGGGACAGGAGCCCCGGGGAGCTGTTTTTT.

This clonotype showed up just once. The chain couples TRBV7-8 to TRBJ2-3; D perhaps matches TRBD2 (6 bases). The CDR3 contains 16 residues. Per the germline V gene, CDR1 is SGHVS and CDR2 is FQNEAQ. V shed 5 bases and J shed 0 bases, with 15 bases lying between them. The CDR3 sequence: CASSLSSGWSTDTQYF. CDR3 coding DNA: TGTGCCAGCAGCCTATCGAGCGGGTGGAGCACAGATACGCAGTATTTT.

The chain carries TRBV5-1 and TRBJ2-1, with 7 bases aligning to TRBD2. The trim removed 0 bases at V and 5 bases at J, leaving 5 bases unmatched. This CDR3 comprises 15 residues. From germline, CDR1 is SGHRS and CDR2 YFSETQ. The CDR3 spells CASSLVASGHNEQFF. The CDR3 nucleotides are TGCGCCAGCAGCTTGGTAGCTAGCGGACACAATGAGCAGTTCTTC.

This clonotype was detected ten times or more. The chain employs TRBV7-2 and TRBJ2-7, with 7 bases fitting TRBD2. The CDR3 runs 15 residues. Trimming took 7 bases from V and 1 from J; bases not matched to a gene: 10. Germline CDR1 is SGHTA and CDR2 is FQGNSA. CDR3 nucleotide sequence: TGTGCCAGCACACGTAGGGGAGGGGCGTCCTACGAGCAGTACTTC. This gives the protein CASTRRGGASYEQYF.

This clonotype was observed a handful of times. This rearrangement joins TRBV3-1 to TRBJ2-1; D is perhaps TRBD1 or TRBD2 (5 bases each). CDR1 and CDR2 from the germline V gene are LGHDT and YNNKEL (reference sequence). Trimming removed 6 bases from V and 0 bases from J, with 24 bases in between. This CDR3 is built from 19 residues. The CDR3 loop reads CASSPDWYGDPSSYNEQFF. For the CDR3, the DNA is TGTGCCAGCAGTCCGGACTGGTACGGGGACCCGAGCTCCTACAATGAGCAGTTCTTC.

The V gene is TRBV6-4, the J gene TRBJ2-1; 7 positions match TRBD2. This CDR3 is built from 15 residues. The germline CDR1 and CDR2 sequences are MRHNA and SNTAGT. The V segment lost 0 bases and the J segment 2 bases; nucleotides outside the gene matches: 1. DNA for the CDR3: TGTGCCAGCAGTGACTCGGGGGGGACCTACAATGAGCAGTTCTTC. This gives the protein CASSDSGGTYNEQFF.

The chain recombines TRBV28 with TRBJ2-7, with D possibly TRBD1 on 6 matching bases. The CDR3 has 15 amino acids. Germline-derived CDR1 and CDR2 are MDHEN and SYDVKM. The V end lost 4 bases, the J end lost 2 bases, and 15 bases lay between the germline ends. The CDR3 spells CASSSVTDSTYEQYV. The CDR3 DNA follows: TGTGCCAGCAGTTCCGTTACGGACAGTACCTACGAGCAGTACGTC.

This clonotype has a count of ten or more. V and J are TRBV20-1 and TRBJ2-5; 9 nucleotides line up with TRBD2. This CDR3 is built from 13 residues. V was clipped by 6 bases and J by 5 bases; unmatched bases: 7. Germline CDR1 reads DFQATT; CDR2 reads SNEGSKA (reference sequence). DNA of the CDR3: TGCAGTGCCATACTAGCGGGTGTGGAGACCCAGTACTTC. Translation gives CSAILAGVETQYF.

This clonotype was found a few times. The J gene is TRBJ2-3, the V gene TRBV5-6; tentative D call: TRBD1 (6 bases). V gave up 3 bases and J gave up 4 bases, with 15 bases separating them. This CDR3 contains 15 residues. Germline V gene lookup returns CDR1 SGHDT and CDR2 YYEEEE. The CDR3 nucleotides are TGTGCCAGCAGCTCCCGGACAGTTATCGCAGATACGCAGTATTTT. Translation gives CASSSRTVIADTQYF.

The table lists this clonotype with a few counts. The CDR3 is CATSPRGGYNEKLFF. The CDR3 nucleotides read TGTGCCACCAGCCCTAGAGGGGGATATAATGAAAAACTGTTTTTT. This rearrangement joins TRBV15 to TRBJ1-4, with a weak D call TRBD1 (6 bases). Germline V gives CDR1 LNHNV, CDR2 YYDKDF (reference sequence). V was cut by 5 bases and J by 4 bases, with 14 bases left in between. The CDR3 is made up of 15 amino acids.

The chain links TRBV24-1 to TRBJ2-1, with 11 bases identical to TRBD2. The V and J ends lost 4 bases and 3 bases, in that order; junction bases with no gene match: 7. The germline gives CDR1 KGHDR, CDR2 SFDVKD. CDR3 length equals 17 residues. The CDR3 coding sequence is TGTGCCACCAGTGACGCGGGACTAGCGGACCACTACAATGAGCAGTTCTTC. Translation: CATSDAGLADHYNEQFF.

The J gene is TRBJ2-5, the V gene TRBV20-1; a possible D gene is TRBD1 (6 bases). V lost 3 bases and J lost 1, with 18 bases in between. Germline CDR1 DFQATT, CDR2 SNEGSKA (reference sequence). CDR3 size: 16 residues. CDR3 in DNA: TGCAGTGCTAGGTCCCTTAAGGGGGAGTTCCAAGAGACCCAGTACTTC. Translation gives CSARSLKGEFQETQYF.

For the CDR3, the DNA is TGTGCCAGCAGTTTATCCCGGGGGGGTCAAAATGAGCAGTTCTTC. Encoded protein: CASSLSRGGQNEQFF. V and J are TRBV27 and TRBJ2-1, with 8 bases matching TRBD2. Germline V gene lookup returns CDR1 MNHEY and CDR2 SMNVEV (reference sequence). This CDR3 contains 15 residues. The J segment lost 7 bases and the V segment lost 0 bases, leaving 5 bases of the junction unmatched.

This clonotype has a handful of counts. The CDR3 DNA reads as TGTGCCAGCAGTACAGCCGGGACAGGGGTCAATCAGCCCCAGCATTTT. It encodes CASSTAGTGVNQPQHF. The chain is built from TRBV6-1 and TRBJ1-5, with 10 bases identical to TRBD1. V shed 5 bases and J 3 bases; nucleotides not matched to a gene: 7. The CDR3 loop spans 16 amino acids. The germline V gene encodes CDR1 MNHNS and CDR2 SASEGT.

The CDR3 sequence: CSASSRVGGELFF. For the CDR3, the DNA is TGCAGTGCTAGTTCCAGGGTCGGCGGGGAGCTGTTTTTT. The J gene is TRBJ2-2, the V gene TRBV20-1; TRBD1 is a possible D gene (5 bases). Germline CDR1 reads DFQATT; CDR2 reads SNEGSKA (reference sequence). The V end lost 3 bases, the J end lost 7 bases, and 12 bases lay between the germline ends. CDR3 length: 13 amino acids.

This chain links TRBV7-8 with TRBJ2-1, with D hard to call. This CDR3 comprises 14 residues. Trimming left V 5 bases short and J 3 bases short, with 11 bases between. Germline CDR1 is SGHVS and CDR2 is FQNEAQ. CDR3 sequence (DNA): TGTGCCAGCAGCCCGATGGGCGACTACAATGAGCAGTTCTTC. Amino acid sequence: CASSPMGDYNEQFF.

The chain has TRBV5-1 and TRBJ2-1; the match to TRBD2 covers 7 bases. CDR3 size: 19 residues. Trimming removed 1 base from V and 0 bases from J; junction bases left unmatched: 13. CDR1 and CDR2 from the germline V gene are SGHRS and YFSETQ. The CDR3 region has the DNA TGCGCCAGCAGCTTGACCCGGGACTATTCTCTTCTCTCCTACAATGAGCAGTTCTTC. Its protein is CASSLTRDYSLLSYNEQFF. The full variable domain, completed using reference TRBV5-1 and TRBJ2-1, is KAGVTQTPRYLIKTRGQQVTLSCSPISGHRSVSWYQQTPGQGLQFLFEYFSETQRNKGNFPGRFSGRQFSNSRSEMNVSTLELGDSALYLCASSLTRDYSLLSYNEQFFGPGTRLTVL.

The chain is built from TRBV5-6 and TRBJ2-7; 9 bases are a match to TRBD2. The J segment lost 1 base and the V segment lost 0 bases, leaving 8 bases of the junction unmatched. Germline loops: CDR1 SGHDT, CDR2 YYEEEE. The CDR3 length is 17 residues. CDR3 nucleotides: TGTGCCAGCAGCTTGGCTCTAGCGGGATGGAGTTCCTACGAGCAGTACTTC. Translated: CASSLALAGWSSYEQYF.

The chain joins TRBV28 to TRBJ1-2; 7 bases are shared with TRBD1. The V gene's germline CDR1 is MDHEN and CDR2 SYDVKM. The CDR3 totals 15 residues. Trimming cost V 3 bases and J 6 bases; bases outside gene matches: 10. The CDR3 sequence: CASSLIQGQPNGYTF. Here the CDR3 DNA reads TGTGCCAGCAGTTTGATCCAGGGACAGCCAAATGGCTACACCTTC.

This clonotype was counted many times. This chain joins TRBV15 and TRBJ2-1; D is uncertain. Germline CDR1 LNHNV, CDR2 YYDKDF (reference sequence). The V end lost 0 bases, the J end lost 8 bases, and 8 bases lay between the germline ends. This CDR3 has 13 amino acids. The CDR3 is CATSRDSGHEQFF. In DNA form, the CDR3 reads TGTGCCACCAGCAGAGATTCAGGACATGAGCAGTTCTTC.

This clonotype was seen a handful of times. The chain links TRBV11-2 to TRBJ2-3, with unresolved D. The CDR3 length is 15 residues. Deletions cut 0 bases from V and 3 bases from J, with 10 bases between. Germline V gene lookup returns CDR1 SGHAT and CDR2 FQNNGV. The CDR3 sequence: CASSLEWAATDTQYF. In DNA, the CDR3 is TGTGCCAGCAGCTTAGAGTGGGCGGCTACAGATACGCAGTATTTT.

V and J are TRBV6-5 and TRBJ2-7; weak D call: TRBD1 (5 bases). Germline V gives CDR1 MNHEY, CDR2 SVGAGI. V was trimmed by 2 bases and J by 4 bases, leaving 9 bases between them. CDR3 size: 13 residues. CDR3 region: CASSYPQGYEQYF. CDR3 in DNA: TGTGCCAGCAGTTACCCCCAGGGTTACGAGCAGTACTTC.

The sample holds one count of this clonotype. This rearrangement joins TRBV20-1 to TRBJ2-7; D not certain. The CDR3 runs to 14 residues. Germline-derived CDR1 and CDR2 are DFQATT and SNEGSKA (reference sequence). The V and J ends lost 8 bases and 7 bases respectively, with 24 bases between them. For the CDR3, the DNA is TGCAGTTCCTTGGCGCGAGCGTGGGTGGAAGAGCAGTACGTC. Translating gives CSSLARAWVEEQYV.

This clonotype was seen more than once but under ten times. This chain joins TRBV7-9 and TRBJ2-3; 7 bases match TRBD2. This CDR3 region has 15 residues. Per germline, CDR1 SEHNR and CDR2 FQNEAQ (reference sequence). V lost 4 bases and J lost 2; bases outside the gene matches: 6. The CDR3 loop reads CASSSLRGDTDTQYF. The CDR3 DNA is TGTGCCAGCAGCTCGCTTCGGGGGGACACAGATACGCAGTATTTT.

This clonotype was observed a handful of times. V is TRBV10-3 and J is TRBJ2-3, with TRBD1 matching over 7 bases. The ends lost 5 bases at V and 2 bases at J; junction bases unmatched: 4. Germline values: CDR1 ENHRY, CDR2 SYGVKD. This CDR3 has 14 amino acids. The CDR3 region is CAISRGQTTDTQYF. CDR3 DNA: TGTGCCATCAGTAGGGGGCAGACCACAGATACGCAGTATTTT.

The V call is TRBV2, the J call TRBJ2-7; D is ambiguous. V was cut by 6 bases and J by 3 bases, with 6 bases left in between. Germline CDR1 SNHLY, CDR2 FYNNEI. This CDR3 contains 11 residues. The DNA for the CDR3 is TGTGCCAGCAGCCCCCTCTACGAGCAGTACGTC. This gives the protein CASSPLYEQYV.

This chain uses TRBV9 with TRBJ2-3, with D maybe TRBD2 (5 bases). Germline V gives CDR1 SGDLS, CDR2 YYNGEE. Trimming shortened V by 4 bases and J by 3 bases, and 15 bases separated the two germline ends. The CDR3 has 15 amino acids. The CDR3 sequence is CASSPSGFGTDTQYF. CDR3 nucleotides: TGTGCCAGCAGCCCGAGCGGATTTGGGACAGATACGCAGTATTTT.